This record concerns one T cell receptor (beta chain) sequence. The antigen is not known. Primers for the PCR totalled 60 Vbeta and 13 Jbeta. Profiled with immunoSEQ multiplex PCR; TCRdb holds only in-frame clones, not every one. The sample carries approximately 100,000 clones, 70% to 85% recorded once. Trimming took 4 bases from V and 2 from J, leaving 22 bases between them. The germline CDR1 and CDR2 sequences are SGHTS and YDEGEE. This CDR3 spans 18 amino acids. These data are taken from a study of cytomegalovirus exposure and HLA in healthy donors. Study findings and constraints: A later analysis, which compared TCR beta chains of equal frequency, found the HLA-associated ones more clonally expanded. According to reports, the classifier identified cytomegalovirus status with high specificity and sensitivity. The HLA-A and HLA-B alleles of most subjects were reportedly predicted accurately from TCR beta sequences. The number of N-insertions in an Asian-associated ancestry cluster was reportedly below the approximately 700-donor mean in a later analysis.

The sequence came from a woman aged 40 to 50 in good health and CMV-seronegative. The sequenced sample was PBMCs. The chain is built from TRBV5-8 and TRBJ2-1; possible D gene TRBD2, 5 bases. The CDR3 coding sequence is TGTGCCAGCAGCGCAAAGAGTAGGGAGAGATCCACCTACAATGAGCAGTTCTTC. Translating gives CASSAKSRERSTYNEQFF.